What follows are 15 T cell receptor beta chains derived from one specimen sequenced in a study of shared clonotypes between healthy human individuals. Data came from immunoSEQ multiplex PCR; TCRdb stores just in-frame clones and leaves some out. There are approximately 2.3 million clones in the sample; approximately 95% occur only once, and 0.3% to 0.4% lies in the top ten. Sequenced sample: naive CD4+ T cells from PBMCs. Noted subset: CD45RA+ positively selected. These receptors all stem from a man aged 18 to 30 in good health. Some clones in this sample may be carry-over from other donors' samples.

This rearrangement joins TRBV5-1 to TRBJ2-6; 9 nucleotides agree with TRBD1. With 4 bases clipped from V and 0 bases from J, the junction kept 8 bases outside the gene matches. The CDR3 sequence is 18 residues long. CDR1 is SGHRS and CDR2 is YFSETQ in the germline V gene. The CDR3 DNA reads TGCGCCAGCAGCGTCACCGGGACAGGGTACTCTGGGGCCAACGTCCTGACTTTC. As protein: CASSVTGTGYSGANVLTF.

The chain is built from TRBV30 and TRBJ2-3, with 7 bases aligning to TRBD2. This CDR3 has 11 amino acids. Per the germline V gene, CDR1 is GTSNPN and CDR2 is SVGIG (reference sequence). V was clipped by 7 bases and J by 8 bases; unmatched bases: 6. CDR3: CASLTGGTQYF. For the CDR3, the DNA is TGTGCCTCCCTGACGGGGGGTACGCAGTATTTT.

The chain combines TRBV18 with TRBJ2-7; 11 positions match TRBD1. After removal of 7 bases from V and 0 bases from J, the junction contained 8 bases not matched to a gene. This CDR3 is 16 amino acids long. Germline lookup yields CDR1 KGHSH and CDR2 LQKENI. The CDR3 here is CASFADGTGGSYEQYF. Here the CDR3 DNA reads TGTGCCAGCTTCGCTGATGGGACAGGGGGCTCCTACGAGCAGTACTTC. Supplemented by reference TRBV18 and TRBJ2-7, the full variable domain reads NAGVMQNPRHLVRRRGQEARLRCSPMKGHSHVYWYRQLPEEGLKFMVYLQKENIIDESGMPKERFSAEFPKEGPSILRIQQVVRGDSAAYFCASFADGTGGSYEQYFGPGTRLTVT.

The chain has TRBV4-1 and TRBJ2-1, with TRBD2 identical over 7 bases. Trimming cost V 1 base and J 6 bases; bases outside gene matches: 15. The CDR3 totals 18 residues. CDR1 is MGHRA and CDR2 is YSYEKL in the germline V gene. In DNA, the CDR3 is TGCGCCAGCAGCCAAGTGACTAGCCCAGCCTCTTGGGGCAATGAGCAGTTCTTC. It encodes CASSQVTSPASWGNEQFF.

This CDR3 reads CASSPSGGETQYF. The DNA for the CDR3 is TGTGCCAGCAGCCCCTCGGGAGGAGAGACCCAGTACTTC. The chain carries TRBV7-8 and TRBJ2-5; TRBD2 matches at 7 bases. CDR1 is SGHVS and CDR2 is FQNEAQ in the germline V gene. CDR3 length equals 13 residues. V shed 5 bases, J shed 4 bases, and the junction held 4 bases outside the gene matches.

The chain uses TRBV5-3 and TRBJ2-7; D gene unclear. TRBV5-3 is reported as an ORF; its role is uncertain. The CDR3 is 14 residues long. Trimming took off 0 bases at V and 0 bases at J, with 7 bases between the two ends. The CDR3 protein is CARSLGPISYEQYF. The CDR3 DNA follows: TGTGCCAGAAGCTTGGGGCCGATCTCCTACGAGCAGTACTTC.

This clone has only one observation. The chain has TRBV5-8 and TRBJ2-7; no reliable D call. There are 13 residues in the CDR3. V gave up 1 base and J gave up 9 bases, with 14 bases separating them. Germline V gene data show CDR1 as SGHTS and CDR2 as YDEGEE. The CDR3 here is CASSLTGVGVQYF. CDR3 bases: TGTGCCAGCAGCTTGACGGGTGTAGGTGTGCAGTACTTC.

The chain joins TRBV18 to TRBJ1-2, with D maybe TRBD1 (6 bases). CDR1 and CDR2 (germline): KGHSH, LQKENI. CDR3 length equals 14 residues. V was shortened by 5 bases and J by 4 bases, with 14 bases between the two germline ends. The CDR3 DNA is TGTGCCAGCTCATTACAGGGAGTTGCCTATGGCTACACCTTC. Translation: CASSLQGVAYGYTF.

The genes are TRBV9 and TRBJ1-2; tentatively, D is TRBD1 (5 bases). The CDR3 runs 13 residues. V lost 4 bases and J lost 8, with 15 bases in between. Germline-derived CDR1 and CDR2 are SGDLS and YYNGEE. CDR3 nucleotides: TGTGCCAGCAGCCCGGACCTTGGGGGGGGCTACACCTTC. Amino acid sequence: CASSPDLGGGYTF.

The rearrangement links TRBV27 to TRBJ2-7, with 14 bases aligning to TRBD2. The germline V gene has CDR1 MNHEY and CDR2 SMNVEV (reference sequence). V trimming: 7 bases; J trimming: 5 bases; junction bases outside the gene matches: 25. This CDR3 contains 21 residues. The CDR3 spells CASTHYFPTSGRARSTHEQYF. CDR3 in DNA: TGTGCCAGCACTCATTACTTCCCGACTAGCGGGAGGGCAAGGTCGACCCACGAGCAGTACTTC.

This clone has only a few counts. The chain employs TRBV6-5 and TRBJ1-5; D is uncertain. The CDR3 extends over 13 amino acids. CDR1 is MNHEY, CDR2 SVGAGI, per germline. V gave up 0 bases and J gave up 5 bases, with 5 bases separating them. CDR3 residues: CASSYSVYQPQHF. CDR3 DNA: TGTGCCAGCAGTTACTCGGTATATCAGCCCCAGCATTTT.

The chain combines TRBV7-2 with TRBJ2-2; D is undetermined. The V gene's germline CDR1 is SGHTA and CDR2 FQGNSA. The length of the CDR3 is 13 residues. Trimming took off 6 bases at V and 4 bases at J, with 9 bases between the two ends. The CDR3 bases are TGTGCCAGCAGGTTTTCTCCCACCGGGGAGCTGTTTTTT. This gives the protein CASRFSPTGELFF.

The chain couples TRBV5-1 to TRBJ1-4; D unresolved. Germline V CDR1 and CDR2: SGHRS, YFSETQ. The CDR3 runs 15 residues. V lost 6 bases and J lost 0, with 12 bases in between. DNA for the CDR3: TGCGCCAGCAAGTCTTACACTGCAACTAATGAAAAACTGTTTTTT. Residues: CASKSYTATNEKLFF.

This clone was counted only a few times. Within the sample, other DNA sequences also encode this same CDR3. This sequence joins TRBV6-5 and TRBJ2-1; D possibly corresponds to TRBD1 (6 bases). The CDR3 has 13 amino acids. Germline assignment: CDR1 MNHEY and CDR2 SVGAGI. Trimming took off 4 bases at V and 3 bases at J, with 7 bases between the two ends. CDR3 DNA: TGTGCCAGCAGTTTGGACAGCTACAATGAGCAGTTCTTC. Protein: CASSLDSYNEQFF.

The gene calls are TRBV2 and TRBJ1-4; 10 nucleotides align to TRBD1. V was pared by 2 bases and J by 9 bases, with 3 bases of the junction left unmatched. Germline V lookup: CDR1 SNHLY, CDR2 FYNNEI. This CDR3 contains 14 residues. Here the CDR3 DNA reads TGTGCCAGCAGTGAAAGGGACAGGGGTCAAAAACTGTTTTTT. It specifies CASSERDRGQKLFF.